These 18 T cell receptor beta chains originate from one sample sequenced in a study of response to subunit inactivated influenza vaccine. TCRdb re-derived calls from the RT-PCR reads in MiXCR, one entry per CDR3 protein. This table has approximately 730,000 distinct CDR3 sequences, 11% to 15% appearing once. The material was PBMCs from blood, obtained roughly 15 days before vaccination. Receptors originate from a man aged 50-59 years who received an inactivated influenza vaccine.

Many counts were recorded for this clonotype. This chain links TRBV12-3 or TRBV12-4 with TRBJ1-2; tentative D call: TRBD1 (6 bases). This CDR3 contains 12 residues. Trimming cost V 5 bases and J 7 bases, with 11 bases left between them. CDR3 region: CASSNQGLGYTF. The CDR3, as DNA: TGTGCCAGCAGTAATCAGGGGCTTGGCTACACCTTC.

The V gene is TRBV12-3 or TRBV12-4, the J gene TRBJ2-1, with D perhaps TRBD2 (6 bases). The CDR3 loop spans 12 amino acids. V lost 2 bases to trimming and J lost 10 bases, with 9 bases between them. DNA for the CDR3: TGTGCCAGCAGTTTACTGGAGGGGGAGCAGTTCTTC. Its protein is CASSLLEGEQFF.

The table lists this clonotype with a few counts. CDR3: CASGLGGQENSYEQYF. The CDR3, as DNA: TGTGCTAGTGGTTTGGGGGGACAGGAGAACTCCTACGAGCAGTACTTC. The V gene is TRBV12-5, the J gene TRBJ2-7, with 8 bases lining up with TRBD1. V lost 1 base, J lost 0 bases, and 5 bases stayed unmatched. Germline values: CDR1 LGHNT, CDR2 FRNRAP. The CDR3 sequence is 16 residues long.

The table lists this clonotype with a few counts. CDR3 sequence: CASSQDRTGWGYTF. The CDR3 DNA reads TGCGCCAGCAGCCAAGACAGGACGGGGTGGGGCTACACCTTC. V usage is TRBV4-3 and J usage is TRBJ1-2, with no clear D. V gave up 0 bases and J gave up 8 bases, with 13 bases separating them. This CDR3 comprises 14 residues. Germline V gene data show CDR1 as LGHNA and CDR2 as YSLEER.

There are a few counts of this clonotype. The chain is built from TRBV6-1 and TRBJ2-3; D uncertain. Germline-derived CDR1 and CDR2 are MNHNS and SASEGT. The ends were cut back, 7 bases at V and 1 base at J, with 12 bases in the middle. The CDR3 contains 14 residues. The DNA of the CDR3 is TGTGCCAGCACCTCTGACTGGGGCACAGATACGCAGTATTTT. It translates to CASTSDWGTDTQYF.

This clonotype appeared many times. The chain combines TRBV30 with TRBJ2-3, with a possible D match to TRBD1 (5 bases). The CDR3 spans 13 residues. V shed 4 bases and J shed 5 bases, with 13 bases lying between them. CDR1 is GTSNPN and CDR2 is SVGIG in the germline V gene (reference sequence). The CDR3 region has the DNA TGTGCCTGGACCCAGCAGGGTGGAGATACGCAGTATTTT. Its protein product is CAWTQQGGDTQYF.

This clonotype has only a few counts. V usage is TRBV20-1 and J usage is TRBJ1-1; the D is unclear. Trimming stripped 6 bases from V and 2 bases from J, with 10 bases between. CDR3 length equals 12 residues. CDR1 DFQATT and CDR2 SNEGSKA come from the germline V gene (reference sequence). Here the CDR3 reads CSARHPNTEAFF. The CDR3, as DNA: TGCAGTGCCAGGCACCCTAACACTGAAGCTTTCTTT.

The J gene is TRBJ2-2, the V gene TRBV4-3; 12 nucleotides align to TRBD2. The CDR3 sequence is 17 residues long. The V gene end was trimmed by 4 bases and the J gene end by 7 bases; junction bases not matched to a gene: 10. Germline V gives CDR1 LGHNA, CDR2 YSLEER. The CDR3 protein is CASSPQLAGGIIGELFF. CDR3 bases: TGCGCCAGCAGCCCTCAACTAGCGGGAGGAATTATCGGGGAGCTGTTTTTT.

The rearrangement uses TRBV6-1 and TRBJ2-7; 11 nucleotides line up with TRBD1. The CDR3 extends over 14 amino acids. Germline V lookup: CDR1 MNHNS, CDR2 SASEGT. V was pared by 7 bases and J by 3 bases, with 5 bases of the junction left unmatched. The CDR3 DNA sequence: TGTGCCAGCAACGCCGGGACAGGGGGCTACGAGCAGTACTTC. Residues: CASNAGTGGYEQYF.

This clonotype was counted a few times. The chain couples TRBV19 to TRBJ1-1; D is undetermined. The CDR3 contains 14 residues. The germline CDR1 and CDR2 sequences are LNHDA and SQIVND (reference sequence). V lost 7 bases and J lost 4, with 16 bases in between. CDR3 bases: TGTGCCAGTACCGACGCCACTTGGGGCACTGAAGCTTTCTTT. It specifies CASTDATWGTEAFF.

This clonotype appeared a few times. The CDR3 DNA reads as TGTGCCAGCAGCCAAGATCGCAGGGCGTACTATGGCTACACCTTC. Protein sequence: CASSQDRRAYYGYTF. The chain joins TRBV4-2 to TRBJ1-2; maybe TRBD1 (5 bases). With 0 bases removed from V and 3 bases from J, the gap between germline ends came to 11 bases. The CDR3 contains 15 residues. CDR1 is LGHNA and CDR2 is YNFKEQ in the germline V gene.

This clonotype was detected a few times. The rearrangement links TRBV5-1 to TRBJ2-3; D remains ambiguous. V was cut by 4 bases and J by 2 bases, with 11 bases left in between. Germline CDR1 SGHRS, CDR2 YFSETQ. This CDR3 spans 14 amino acids. CDR3 sequence (DNA): TGCGCCAGCAGCGGGGTGGGCTACACAGATACGCAGTATTTT. Its translation is CASSGVGYTDTQYF.

V is TRBV4-3 and J is TRBJ1-2; D gene uncertain. The CDR3 is 14 residues long. Between the trimmed V and J ends, which lost 1 base and 5 bases, there was a span of 11 bases. Germline V lookup: CDR1 LGHNA, CDR2 YSLEER. The CDR3 sequence is CASSQVPLGYGYTF. The CDR3 nucleotides are TGCGCCAGCAGCCAAGTGCCACTCGGTTATGGCTACACCTTC.

This clonotype was seen only a few times. V usage is TRBV12-3 or TRBV12-4 and J usage is TRBJ2-1; TRBD1 matches 9 bases. The CDR3 has 16 amino acids. Trimming cost V 6 bases and J 7 bases; bases outside gene matches: 13. The chain's CDR3 is CASRGTGTFYGNEQFF. The CDR3 DNA sequence: TGTGCCAGCAGGGGGACAGGGACCTTTTATGGGAATGAGCAGTTCTTC.

This clonotype was counted only a few times. The rearrangement uses TRBV11-2 and TRBJ1-6, with no clear D. Trimming removed 1 base at V and 8 bases at J, with 12 bases between. The germline V gene has CDR1 SGHAT and CDR2 FQNNGV. The CDR3 runs to 15 residues. CDR3 DNA: TGTGCCAGCAGCTTAGTTTTCGGCGTCTATTCACCCCTCCACTTT. This codes for CASSLVFGVYSPLHF. Variable domain in full (rest from reference TRBV11-2 and TRBJ1-6): EAGVAQSPRYKIIEKRQSVAFWCNPISGHATLYWYQQILGQGPKLLIQFQNNGVVDDSQLPKDRFSAERLKGVDSTLKIQPAKLEDSAVYLCASSLVFGVYSPLHFGNGTRLTVT.

This clonotype was seen a handful of times. This chain uses TRBV6-2 or TRBV6-3 with TRBJ2-1, with TRBD2 matching 14 bases. V was clipped by 5 bases and J by 0 bases; unmatched bases: 6. The CDR3 covers 18 residues. Germline-derived CDR1 and CDR2 are MNHEY and SVGEGT. The CDR3 DNA follows: TGTGCCAGCAGTCCGGGACTAGCGGGAGCGAACTCCTACAATGAGCAGTTCTTC. Translated: CASSPGLAGANSYNEQFF.

This clonotype was detected only once. The chain employs TRBV15 and TRBJ1-2; D uncertain. Germline CDR1 is LNHNV and CDR2 is YYDKDF (reference sequence). The CDR3 has 12 residues. V lost 0 bases to trimming and J lost 3 bases, with 2 bases between them. This CDR3 is CATSRDYYGYTF. The CDR3 bases are TGTGCCACCAGCAGAGATTACTATGGCTACACCTTC.

A few counts support this clonotype. The chain couples TRBV6-5 to TRBJ2-7, with D perhaps TRBD1 (6 bases). Trimming left V 2 bases short and J 3 bases short, with 14 bases between. CDR3 size: 15 residues. Germline-derived CDR1 and CDR2 are MNHEY and SVGAGI. CDR3 in amino acids: CASSYSQGIHYEQYF. CDR3 sequence (DNA): TGTGCCAGCAGTTACAGTCAGGGGATTCACTACGAGCAGTACTTC.